Given below is one T cell receptor (beta chain) in context. The antigen is not known. A much larger clone differs by one base, so this may be a read error. Beta-chain TCR CDR3 regions were amplified from RNA transcripts. In the first round, RT-PCR was carried out with HTBI primers, and a multiplex PCR formed the second round. TCRdb ran MiXCR on the multiplex PCR reads and lists one entry per CDR3 protein. The sample contains hundreds of thousands of distinct CDR3 sequences, 22% of which appear only once. The sample is drawn from a study of Graves' ophthalmopathy and Graves' hyperthyroidism. Study-level points and caveats: The 13-signature model separated ophthalmopathy from stable hyperthyroidism at almost 90% sensitivity and about 80% specificity.

Diagnosis used clinical symptoms, serum thyroxine, TRAb, thyroid ultrasound and orbital computed tomography. The germline V gene has CDR1 MDHEN and CDR2 SYDVKM. The CDR3 spans 15 residues. The genes are TRBV28 and TRBJ1-2; the D gene is possibly TRBD1 (5 bases). The source of this sequence is a woman younger than 30 with stable Graves' hyperthyroidism. Some clones in this sample may be carry-over from other donors' samples. Sequencing was performed on peripheral blood. The CDR3 DNA reads TGTGCCAGCAGTTTATCCCCCCCCGACAGCTATGGCTTCACCTTC. It yields the protein CASSLSPPDSYGFTF.